The rows below give T cell receptor beta chains drawn from one sample of a study of long-term antiretroviral therapy in people with HIV. Sequenced by immunoSEQ multiplex PCR; TCRdb stores in-frame clones only, minus some. This table holds about 39,000 clones, around 85% found once. The sample consisted of unsorted PBMCs, taken 1.2 years after starting antiretroviral therapy. The receptors derive from a woman in her 50s with HIV. Each CDR3 is given with its conserved first and last residue. Fields, in order: D gene, V gene, J gene, clone size, CDR3 length, CDR3 protein, CDR3 DNA. A D gene is named only where the DNA matches it firmly. A clone size is listed for some rows: how often the clone was seen (once, few, many), or a class if it is expanded.

.	TRBV4-1	TRBJ1-1	.	16	CASSLWDGGTNTEAFF	TGCGCCAGCAGCCTTTGGGACGGGGGAACCAACACTGAAGCTTTCTTT
.	TRBV6-6	TRBJ1-2	.	15	CASSPRGGAAYGYTF	TGTGCCAGCAGCCCGCGGGGGGGGGCCGCCTATGGCTACACCTTC
TRBD1	TRBV25-1	TRBJ1-1	.	16	CASSEWGTAKNTEAFF	TGTGCCAGCAGTGAATGGGGGACAGCAAAGAACACTGAAGCTTTCTTT
.	TRBV7-9	TRBJ1-2	.	15	CASSLGRGIDYGYTF	TGTGCCAGCAGCTTAGGGCGGGGAATTGACTATGGCTACACCTTC
.	TRBV5-6	TRBJ2-1	.	16	CASSLWQGKGKNEQFF	TGTGCCAGCAGCTTGTGGCAGGGGAAGGGAAAGAATGAGCAGTTCTTC
TRBD2	TRBV28	TRBJ2-7	.	16	CASSLGSGGPPYEQYF	TGTGCCAGCAGTTTAGGTAGCGGGGGGCCTCCTTACGAGCAGTACTTC
.	TRBV4-3	TRBJ2-3	.	15	CASSQGPSPTDTQYF	TGCGCCAGCAGCCAAGGGCCAAGTCCTACAGATACGCAGTATTTT
TRBD1	TRBV28	TRBJ1-2	.	14	CASRPGQRGYGYTF	TGTGCCAGCAGGCCGGGACAGAGGGGCTATGGCTACACCTTC
.	TRBV18	TRBJ1-1	.	19	CASSKREQGWNTMNTEAFF	TGTGCCAGCTCAAAGAGGGAACAGGGATGGAACACGATGAACACTGAAGCTTTCTTT
.	TRBV2	TRBJ2-7	.	13	CASRNDYSYEQYF	TGTGCCAGCAGGAACGATTACTCCTACGAGCAGTACTTC
.	TRBV5-6	TRBJ1-5	.	14	CASSLDKNNQPQHF	TGTGCCAGCAGCTTGGACAAAAACAATCAGCCCCAGCATTTT
.	TRBV21-1	TRBJ1-1	.	18	CASSNLSTPLIMNTEAFF	TGTGCCAGCAGCAATCTCTCGACCCCTCTGATCATGAACACTGAAGCTTTCTTT
TRBD1	TRBV6-6	TRBJ1-1	once	15	CASGLSGTGGTEAFF	TGTGCCAGCGGACTTTCCGGGACAGGGGGGACCGAAGCTTTCTTT
.	TRBV2	TRBJ2-2	.	14	CASAAGTNTGELFF	TGTGCCAGCGCGGCGGGGACGAACACCGGGGAGCTGTTTTTT
TRBD1	TRBV30	TRBJ1-6	.	17	CAWMGGQGSSYNSPLHF	TGTGCCTGGATGGGGGGACAGGGCAGCTCCTATAATTCACCCCTCCACTTT
.	TRBV7-6	TRBJ2-1	.	14	CASSLAGPGNEQFF	TGTGCCAGCAGCTTAGCAGGGCCTGGCAATGAGCAGTTCTTC
.	TRBV4-2	TRBJ1-2	.	13	CASSQAPVYGYTF	TGTGCCAGCAGCCAGGCTCCTGTTTATGGCTACACCTTC
.	TRBV9	TRBJ1-5	.	14	CASSDGAGNQPQHF	TGTGCCAGCAGCGATGGCGCAGGCAATCAGCCCCAGCATTTT
.	TRBV30	TRBJ1-2	.	15	CAWSPSGGESRGYTF	TGTGCCTGGAGTCCCTCCGGGGGGGAGTCCCGTGGCTACACCTTC
.	TRBV30	TRBJ1-5	once	13	CAWSVAGAQPQHF	TGTGCCTGGAGTGTAGCCGGGGCACAGCCCCAGCATTTT
.	TRBV4-2	TRBJ2-1	.	15	CASSPPGRSYNEQFF	TGTGCCAGCAGCCCGCCAGGGCGCTCCTACAATGAGCAGTTCTTC
TRBD2	TRBV7-2	TRBJ2-1	.	15	CASSLPSGTNNEQFF	TGTGCCAGCAGCTTACCTAGCGGGACGAACAATGAGCAGTTCTTC
.	TRBV7-6	TRBJ2-1	.	15	CASSRGQSWYNEQFF	TGTGCCAGCAGCAGGGGCCAGAGTTGGTACAATGAGCAGTTCTTC
TRBD1	TRBV6-7	TRBJ2-2	.	18	CASSWDRGPGANTGELFF	TGTGCCAGCAGTTGGGACAGGGGGCCGGGGGCGAACACCGGGGAGCTGTTTTTT
.	TRBV5-4	TRBJ1-2	.	15	CASSLFSGPPYGYTF	TGTGCCAGCAGCTTGTTCTCGGGGCCACCTTATGGCTACACCTTC
.	TRBV6-1	TRBJ1-6	.	14	CASTLDGTNSPLHF	TGTGCCAGCACCTTAGACGGGACTAATTCACCCCTCCACTTT
.	TRBV7-2	TRBJ1-5	.	14	CASSLGVPYQPQHF	TGTGCCAGCAGCTTAGGGGTTCCGTATCAGCCCCAGCATTTT
.	TRBV5-6	TRBJ1-2	.	14	CASRDIGGYYGYTF	TGTGCCAGCCGGGACATCGGGGGATACTATGGCTACACCTTC
TRBD2	TRBV10-1	TRBJ2-1	.	15	CASSDPAGGSNEQFF	TGCGCCAGCAGTGATCCAGCGGGGGGGTCCAATGAGCAGTTCTTC
.	TRBV30	TRBJ2-2	.	16	CAWRTAGQLITGELFF	TGTGCCTGGAGGACCGCGGGACAGTTAATCACCGGGGAGCTGTTTTTT
TRBD2	TRBV9	TRBJ2-5	once	13	CASSDGSGKTQYF	TGTGCCAGCAGCGACGGGAGCGGGAAGACCCAGTACTTC
.	TRBV4-1	TRBJ2-2	.	14	CASSPPTGAGELFF	TGCGCCAGCAGCCCCCCAACGGGGGCCGGGGAGCTGTTTTTT
.	TRBV6-5	TRBJ2-4	.	16	CASSYSGGEAKNIQYF	TGTGCCAGCAGTTACTCGGGTGGGGAGGCCAAAAACATTCAGTACTTC
.	TRBV7-6	TRBJ1-6	.	14	CASSPGTLNSPLHF	TGTGCCAGCAGCCCCGGGACCCTAAATTCACCCCTCCACTTT
.	TRBV5-6	TRBJ1-1	.	11	CASSFGEEAFF	TGTGCCAGCAGCTTCGGGGAAGAAGCTTTCTTT
TRBD1	TRBV4-1	TRBJ2-1	.	17	CASSQDLTGLGPDEQFF	TGCGCCAGCAGCCAAGATCTGACAGGGTTGGGCCCGGATGAGCAGTTCTTC
TRBD1	TRBV2	TRBJ2-2	.	15	CASTRTGGDTGELFF	TGTGCCAGCACTCGGACAGGGGGCGACACCGGGGAGCTGTTTTTT
TRBD2	TRBV10-1	TRBJ2-3	.	13	CASSESSGGTQYF	TGCGCCAGCAGTGAGTCGAGCGGGGGGACGCAGTATTTT
.	TRBV9	TRBJ1-1	.	14	CASSSQVSSTEAFF	TGTGCCAGCAGCTCACAGGTTAGCAGCACTGAAGCTTTCTTT
.	TRBV19	TRBJ2-2	.	15	CASSPRQTGTGELFF	TGTGCCAGTAGTCCCCGACAGACGGGAACCGGGGAGCTGTTTTTT
.	TRBV19	TRBJ1-3	.	17	CASSHLPQDSSGNTIYF	TGTGCCAGTAGTCACCTCCCCCAGGATTCCTCTGGAAACACCATATATTTT
TRBD1	TRBV2	TRBJ2-7	.	13	CASRVTGGHEQYF	TGTGCCAGCAGAGTCACAGGGGGCCACGAGCAGTACTTC
.	TRBV27	TRBJ1-6	.	17	CASSKAGASLGIFPLHF	TGTGCCAGCAGCAAGGCAGGGGCTAGCCTCGGGATCTTCCCCCTCCACTTT
.	TRBV6-6	TRBJ2-1	.	13	CATRGDSYNEQFF	TGTGCCACCCGAGGGGACTCCTACAATGAGCAGTTCTTC
TRBD2	TRBV2	TRBJ2-3	.	14	CASRAGTSADTQYF	TGTGCCAGCAGAGCAGGGACTAGCGCAGATACGCAGTATTTT
TRBD2	TRBV6-4	TRBJ2-1	few	15	CASSETGEGGNEQFF	TGTGCCAGCAGTGAAACGGGGGAGGGCGGCAATGAGCAGTTCTTC
.	TRBV4-1	TRBJ1-2	.	14	CASSQDRGGYGYTF	TGCGCCAGCAGCCAAGACAGGGGTGGCTATGGCTACACCTTC
TRBD1	TRBV6-6	TRBJ1-2	.	12	CATDREWSGYTF	TGTGCCACAGACAGGGAGTGGAGCGGCTACACCTTC
TRBD2	TRBV11-3	TRBJ2-1	.	15	CASSLGLAGSNEQFF	TGTGCCAGCAGCTTAGGACTAGCGGGGAGCAATGAGCAGTTCTTC
.	TRBV5-4	TRBJ2-7	.	15	CASSLAGGGPYEQYF	TGTGCCAGCAGCTTGGCCGGAGGGGGCCCCTACGAGCAGTACTTC
TRBD2	TRBV2	TRBJ2-7	.	12	CASKTSGNEQYF	TGTGCCAGCAAGACTAGCGGCAACGAGCAGTACTTC
.	TRBV6-1	TRBJ1-1	.	15	CASSEGPEWGTEAFF	TGTGCCAGCAGTGAAGGCCCCGAGTGGGGAACTGAAGCTTTCTTT
.	TRBV30	TRBJ1-6	.	13	CAWVDRLGSPLHF	TGTGCCTGGGTAGACAGGCTCGGTTCACCCCTCCACTTT
.	TRBV18	TRBJ1-5	few	14	CASSLQGWHQPQHF	TGTGCCAGCTCACTTCAGGGATGGCATCAGCCCCAGCATTTT
.	TRBV4-3	TRBJ2-1	once	16	CASSQVRGVNYNEQFF	TGCGCCAGCAGCCAAGTACGGGGTGTAAACTACAATGAGCAGTTCTTC